This is a list of T cell receptor beta chains from one sample in a study of cytomegalovirus exposure and HLA in healthy donors. Clones were read by immunoSEQ multiplex PCR, and TCRdb kept only the in-frame ones, dropping some. The data show some 30,000 clones, around 83% seen once. The specimen was PBMCs. The receptors shown here come from a young woman in good health and CMV-seronegative. Each CDR3 is given with its conserved first and last residue. The D gene is left open where the match is weak. Not every row has a clone size; where given, it reads once, few, many or a size class.

TRBD2 | TRBJ2-1 | TRBV28 | . | CASSWPLRAKPGLAGVLTKEQFF | TGTGCCAGCAGTTGGCCGTTACGGGCGAAACCGGGACTAGCGGGAGTATTGACTAAAGAGCAGTTCTTC
. | TRBJ1-1 | TRBV2 | few | CASNYRATEAFF | TGTGCCAGCAACTACAGGGCCACTGAAGCTTTCTTT
TRBD2 | TRBJ2-2 | TRBV4-3 | few | CASSQESRETGELFF | TGCGCCAGCAGCCAAGAATCGCGGGAGACCGGGGAGCTGTTTTTT
TRBD1 | TRBJ1-4 | TRBV7-9 | . | CSSSPFPGTGGEKLFF | TGTTCCAGCAGCCCTTTCCCCGGGACAGGGGGTGAAAAACTGTTTTTT
. | TRBJ2-6 | TRBV6-5 | . | CASSHTSSGANVLTF | TGTGCCAGCAGTCACACAAGCTCTGGGGCCAACGTCCTGACTTTC
TRBD1 | TRBJ1-2 | TRBV9 | . | CASSVQGGDYGYPF | TGTGCCAGCAGCGTACAGGGGGGCGACTATGGCTACCCCTTC
. | TRBJ2-1 | TRBV5-1 | . | CASSLTGTSSYNEQFF | TGCGCCAGCAGCTTGACAGGGACGAGCTCCTACAATGAGCAGTTCTTC
. | TRBJ2-1 | TRBV27 | . | CASSLSPTGKNEQFF | TGTGCCAGCAGTTTATCCCCCACAGGGAAGAATGAGCAGTTCTTC
TRBD1 | TRBJ2-7 | TRBV25-1 | . | CASSGPGQTYEQYF | TGTGCCAGCAGTGGACCGGGACAGACCTACGAGCAGTACTTC
TRBD2 | TRBJ2-7 | TRBV11-2 | few | CASSLDFGLGVSEQYF | TGTGCCAGCAGCTTAGATTTCGGACTAGGAGTTAGCGAGCAGTACTTC
TRBD1 | TRBJ2-7 | TRBV7-9 | once | CASLGQITYEQYF | TGTGCCAGTTTGGGACAGATAACCTACGAGCAGTACTTC
. | TRBJ2-7 | TRBV4-2 | . | CASSQADSYEQYF | TGTGCCAGCAGCCAAGCGGACAGCTACGAGCAGTACTTC
TRBD2 | TRBJ2-5 | TRBV6-6 | . | CASSYGVAGNQETQYF | TGTGCCAGCAGTTATGGGGTAGCGGGGAACCAAGAGACCCAGTACTTC
TRBD1 | TRBJ1-5 | TRBV6-6 | . | CASTPGTGDQPQHF | TGTGCCAGCACCCCAGGGACAGGGGATCAGCCCCAGCATTTT
. | TRBJ2-2 | TRBV15 | . | CATSRDPSRLDILNTGELFF | TGTGCCACCAGCAGAGATCCGAGTAGACTGGACATCCTGAACACCGGGGAGCTGTTTTTT
. | TRBJ2-7 | TRBV6-1 | few | CASSGAPGEQYF | TGTGCCAGCAGTGGGGCCCCGGGGGAGCAGTACTTC
. | TRBJ2-3 | TRBV6-1 | . | CASSEKAGGTDTQYF | TGTGCCAGCAGTGAAAAAGCAGGCGGCACAGATACGCAGTATTTT
. | TRBJ2-1 | TRBV6-4 | few | CASSVGGPGEQFF | TGTGCCAGCAGTGTGGGGGGGCCTGGTGAGCAGTTCTTC
. | TRBJ1-3 | TRBV7-9 | . | CASSLATGLSGNTIYF | TGTGCCAGCAGCTTAGCCACAGGGCTTTCAGGAAACACCATATATTTT
TRBD1 | TRBJ2-7 | TRBV11-2 | . | CASSHGQGSYEQYF | TGTGCCAGCAGCCATGGACAGGGTTCCTACGAGCAGTACTTC
TRBD1 | TRBJ1-3 | TRBV7-2 | . | CASSPGTGGRNTIYF | TGTGCCAGCAGCCCTGGGACAGGGGGAAGAAACACCATATATTTT
TRBD1 | TRBJ1-6 | TRBV5-6 | . | CASSLATGTGGAAPLHF | TGTGCCAGCAGCTTGGCTACCGGGACAGGGGGCGCGGCACCCCTCCACTTT
TRBD1 | TRBJ2-5 | TRBV11-2 | . | CASSHSGTGVWAQETQYF | TGTGCCAGCAGCCATTCCGGGACAGGGGTATGGGCCCAAGAGACCCAGTACTTC
. | TRBJ1-5 | TRBV4-1 | once | CASSPEGSNQPQHF | TGCGCCAGCAGTCCCGAGGGTAGCAATCAGCCCCAGCATTTT
. | TRBJ2-7 | TRBV29-1 | . | CSVSDRSSYEQYF | TGCAGCGTTTCGGACAGAAGCTCCTACGAGCAGTACTTC
TRBD1 | TRBJ2-7 | TRBV9 | . | CASSVAGADRAHSYEQYF | TGTGCCAGCAGCGTAGCGGGTGCCGACAGGGCCCACTCCTACGAGCAGTACTTC
TRBD2 | TRBJ2-3 | TRBV2 | few | CASSERLAGSGATDTQYF | TGTGCCAGCAGTGAGAGACTAGCGGGAAGTGGTGCCACAGATACGCAGTATTTT
. | TRBJ2-5 | TRBV5-1 | . | CASSLGEPQETQYF | TGCGCCAGCAGCTTGGGTGAGCCTCAAGAGACCCAGTACTTC
. | TRBJ1-1 | TRBV9 | once | CASSPTLEDSLFF | TGTGCCAGCAGCCCAACCCTGGAGGACAGCTTATTCTTT
TRBD1 | TRBJ1-3 | TRBV19 | . | CASSIGTGAGNTIYF | TGTGCCAGTAGTATAGGGACAGGGGCTGGAAACACCATATATTTT
. | TRBJ1-2 | TRBV4-1 | . | CASNFDNSGIYGYTF | TGCGCCAGCAACTTTGATAACTCCGGGATCTATGGCTACACCTTC
. | TRBJ1-2 | TRBV4-3 | . | CASSQEITSTYGYTF | TGCGCCAGCAGCCAAGAGATAACAAGTACCTATGGCTACACCTTC
. | TRBJ2-4 | TRBV19 | . | CASRQGPQNIQYF | TGTGCCAGTAGACAGGGCCCCCAAAACATTCAGTACTTC
TRBD2 | TRBJ2-1 | TRBV19 | . | CASSMSSGQQFF | TGTGCCAGTAGTATGTCTAGCGGACAGCAGTTCTTC
TRBD1 | TRBJ2-3 | TRBV9 | . | CASSPRDRAADTQYF | TGTGCCAGCAGCCCGAGGGACAGGGCAGCAGATACGCAGTATTTT
. | TRBJ1-4 | TRBV14 | . | CASSQDLRGEKLFF | TGTGCCAGCAGCCAAGATCTACGAGGGGAAAAACTGTTTTTT
TRBD2 | TRBJ2-7 | TRBV4-1 | . | CASSQEGFGTSSYEQYF | TGCGCCAGCAGCCAAGAGGGGTTCGGGACTAGCTCCTACGAGCAGTACTTC
. | TRBJ1-1 | TRBV30 | . | CAWSGGNTEAFF | TGTGCCTGGAGTGGAGGGAACACTGAAGCTTTCTTT
. | TRBJ2-7 | TRBV11-2 | . | CASSPAAGRSYEQYF | TGTGCCAGCAGCCCAGCGGCAGGCCGCTCCTACGAGCAGTACTTC
. | TRBJ2-5 | TRBV5-1 | once | CASSFDQETQYF | TGCGCCAGCAGCTTCGACCAAGAGACCCAGTACTTC
. | TRBJ2-1 | TRBV11-2 | . | CASSLGGGRYNEQFF | TGTGCCAGCAGCTTAGGAGGGGGACGCTACAATGAGCAGTTCTTC
. | TRBJ1-5 | TRBV28 | . | CASSLAQGWEPQHF | TGTGCCAGCAGTTTAGCACAGGGATGGGAGCCCCAGCATTTT
TRBD2 | TRBJ2-2 | TRBV5-1 | . | CASSLESGTSGRKWELFF | TGCGCCAGCAGCTTGGAATCCGGGACTAGCGGGAGGAAGTGGGAGCTGTTTTTT
. | TRBJ2-1 | TRBV6-4 | . | CASSDSSSSDEQFF | TGTGCCAGCAGTGACTCGTCTAGCTCCGATGAGCAGTTCTTC
TRBD2 | TRBJ2-1 | TRBV7-9 | . | CASSLTSGGIYEQFF | TGTGCCAGCAGCTTAACTAGCGGGGGGATTTATGAGCAGTTCTTC
. | TRBJ1-3 | TRBV6-5 | . | CASSLSYSGNTIYF | TGTGCCAGCAGCCTAAGTTACTCTGGAAACACCATATATTTT
. | TRBJ1-2 | TRBV29-1 | . | CSVEQGLYGYTF | TGCAGCGTTGAACAGGGTCTTTATGGCTACACCTTC
. | TRBJ1-5 | TRBV4-2 | . | CASSQLRRVNQPQHF | TGTGCCAGCAGCCAATTAAGGAGGGTGAATCAGCCCCAGCATTTT
. | TRBJ1-1 | TRBV5-6 | . | CASSHSGTSNTEAFF | TGTGCCAGCAGCCACTCCGGGACATCGAACACTGAAGCTTTCTTT
TRBD2 | TRBJ2-1 | TRBV7-2 | . | CASTTTSGGNEQFF | TGTGCCAGCACCACGACTAGCGGGGGCAATGAGCAGTTCTTC
TRBD2 | TRBJ2-1 | TRBV4-1 | . | CASSRLAGGSSYNEQFF | TGCGCCAGCAGCCGACTAGCGGGAGGAAGCTCCTACAATGAGCAGTTCTTC
TRBD2 | TRBJ2-5 | TRBV5-1 | . | CASSSGGGLAQGETQYF | TGCGCCAGCAGCTCGGGGGGTGGCCTAGCCCAGGGAGAGACCCAGTACTTC
. | TRBJ1-4 | TRBV4-2 | . | CASSQEGGSREKLFF | TGTGCCAGCAGCCAAGAGGGTGGGAGCCGTGAAAAACTGTTTTTT
TRBD1 | TRBJ2-1 | TRBV19 | . | CASSIRDRSTEQFF | TGTGCCAGTAGTATAAGGGACAGGAGTACGGAGCAGTTCTTC
. | TRBJ2-7 | TRBV9 | . | CASSAPGREGEQYF | TGTGCCAGCAGCGCGCCGGGCCGAGAGGGCGAGCAGTACTTC
. | TRBJ2-1 | TRBV19 | medium-sized | CASSIAPGRSYNEQFF | TGTGCCAGTAGTATAGCTCCAGGGCGATCCTACAATGAGCAGTTCTTC
TRBD1 | TRBJ1-6 | TRBV4-3 | . | CASSLTDRALLHF | TGCGCCAGCAGCCTAACGGACAGGGCCCTACTCCACTTT